A selection of T cell receptor beta chains follows, all from one sample in a study of T cell responses to AZD1222 COVID-19 vaccine. Data came from immunoSEQ multiplex PCR; TCRdb stores just in-frame clones and leaves some out. The top ten clones hold 5.3% of a sample with over 70,000 clones, about nine tenths of them seen once. Sequencing was performed on peripheral blood, taken 28 days after the second AZD1222 dose. All receptors come from an adult who received the AZD1222 COVID-19 vaccine. Each CDR3 is given with its conserved first and last residue. Fields, in order: D gene, V gene, clone size, J gene, CDR3 protein, CDR3 DNA. D genes are given only for firm matches. A row's size may be missing; if present it is once, few, many or a size class.

d_call: NA; v_call: TRBV9; clone_size: NA; j_call: TRBJ2-3; cdr3_aa: CASSVATSTDTQYF; cdr3_nt: TGTGCCAGCAGCGTAGCCACCTCCACAGATACGCAGTATTTT
d_call: NA; v_call: TRBV3-1/TRBV3-2; clone_size: once; j_call: TRBJ1-5; cdr3_aa: CASSPSGSQPQHF; cdr3_nt: TGTGCCAGCAGCCCGTCGGGGTCTCAGCCCCAGCATTTT
d_call: TRBD1; v_call: TRBV13; clone_size: NA; j_call: TRBJ1-4; cdr3_aa: CASSPPRQGDYEKLFF; cdr3_nt: TGTGCCAGCAGCCCCCCTAGACAGGGAGATTATGAAAAACTGTTTTTT
d_call: TRBD1; v_call: TRBV5-3; clone_size: once; j_call: TRBJ1-5; cdr3_aa: CARSGPQGASYLWGYSNQPQHF; cdr3_nt: TGTGCCAGAAGCGGACCCCAGGGGGCTTCGTATCTCTGGGGGTATAGCAATCAGCCCCAGCATTTT
d_call: TRBD1; v_call: TRBV6-4; clone_size: NA; j_call: TRBJ1-5; cdr3_aa: CASSDRDRVHSNQPQHF; cdr3_nt: TGTGCCAGCAGTGACAGGGACAGGGTCCATAGCAATCAGCCCCAGCATTTT
d_call: NA; v_call: TRBV9; clone_size: NA; j_call: TRBJ2-1; cdr3_aa: CASTGGSYNEQFF; cdr3_nt: TGTGCCAGCACTGGGGGCTCCTACAATGAGCAGTTCTTC
d_call: TRBD2; v_call: TRBV28; clone_size: NA; j_call: TRBJ2-5; cdr3_aa: CASSNLGEGGGSQETQYF; cdr3_nt: TGTGCCAGCAGTAATCTTGGGGAGGGCGGGGGGTCCCAAGAGACCCAGTACTTC
d_call: NA; v_call: TRBV12-3/TRBV12-4; clone_size: once; j_call: TRBJ1-2; cdr3_aa: CASTTTMNYGYTF; cdr3_nt: TGTGCCAGCACCACTACAATGAACTATGGCTACACCTTC
d_call: NA; v_call: TRBV7-9; clone_size: few; j_call: TRBJ2-2; cdr3_aa: CASSLAGELFF; cdr3_nt: TGTGCCAGCAGCTTAGCCGGGGAGCTGTTTTTT
d_call: TRBD1; v_call: TRBV6-5; clone_size: NA; j_call: TRBJ1-5; cdr3_aa: CASRQGRDQPQHF; cdr3_nt: TGTGCCAGCAGACAGGGGAGGGATCAGCCCCAGCATTTT
d_call: NA; v_call: TRBV3-1/TRBV3-2; clone_size: NA; j_call: TRBJ2-2; cdr3_aa: CASSQLRQALGRELFF; cdr3_nt: TGTGCCAGCAGCCAATTGAGACAGGCCCTTGGGCGGGAGCTGTTTTTT
d_call: TRBD2; v_call: TRBV30; clone_size: NA; j_call: TRBJ2-3; cdr3_aa: CAWSQHSGGATDTQYF; cdr3_nt: TGTGCCTGGAGTCAACATAGCGGGGGGGCCACAGATACGCAGTATTTT
d_call: NA; v_call: TRBV4-2; clone_size: NA; j_call: TRBJ2-5; cdr3_aa: CASSQTDLVETQYF; cdr3_nt: TGTGCCAGCAGCCAGACCGATTTGGTGGAGACCCAGTACTTC
d_call: NA; v_call: TRBV3-1/TRBV3-2; clone_size: NA; j_call: TRBJ1-3; cdr3_aa: CASSPLHRVSGNTIYF; cdr3_nt: TGTGCCAGCAGCCCTTTGCATCGGGTATCTGGAAACACCATATATTTT
d_call: NA; v_call: TRBV27; clone_size: NA; j_call: TRBJ1-1; cdr3_aa: CASSLGGARNTEAFF; cdr3_nt: TGTGCCAGCAGTTTAGGGGGGGCCCGGAACACTGAAGCTTTCTTT
d_call: NA; v_call: TRBV15; clone_size: NA; j_call: TRBJ1-6; cdr3_aa: CATSWDGLNSPLHF; cdr3_nt: TGTGCCACCAGCTGGGACGGACTGAATTCACCCCTCCACTTT
d_call: NA; v_call: TRBV19; clone_size: NA; j_call: TRBJ1-3; cdr3_aa: CASSAKQVAGNTIYF; cdr3_nt: TGTGCCAGTAGTGCCAAGCAGGTCGCTGGAAACACCATATATTTT
d_call: NA; v_call: TRBV9; clone_size: NA; j_call: TRBJ1-6; cdr3_aa: CASSPTGFLSSPLHF; cdr3_nt: TGTGCCAGCAGCCCAACAGGGTTTTTAAGTTCACCCCTCCACTTT
d_call: TRBD1; v_call: TRBV7-6; clone_size: once; j_call: TRBJ1-3; cdr3_aa: CASSLEPHRGLNSGNTIYF; cdr3_nt: TGTGCCAGCAGCTTAGAGCCCCACAGGGGGCTTAACTCTGGAAACACCATATATTTT
d_call: NA; v_call: TRBV7-8; clone_size: NA; j_call: TRBJ2-3; cdr3_aa: CASSLQVDTDTQYF; cdr3_nt: TGTGCCAGCAGCCTCCAAGTAGACACAGATACGCAGTATTTT
d_call: NA; v_call: TRBV6-2/TRBV6-3; clone_size: NA; j_call: TRBJ1-5; cdr3_aa: CASSYQVSNQPQHF; cdr3_nt: TGTGCCAGCAGTTACCAGGTTAGCAATCAGCCCCAGCATTTT
d_call: TRBD1; v_call: TRBV6-5; clone_size: NA; j_call: TRBJ2-7; cdr3_aa: CASTTLRDRGYEQYF; cdr3_nt: TGTGCCAGCACCACCCTTCGGGACAGGGGTTATGAGCAGTACTTC
d_call: NA; v_call: TRBV6-2/TRBV6-3; clone_size: NA; j_call: TRBJ1-5; cdr3_aa: CASSYRRISNQPQHF; cdr3_nt: TGTGCCAGCAGTTATCGGAGAATTAGCAATCAGCCCCAGCATTTT
d_call: NA; v_call: TRBV18; clone_size: NA; j_call: TRBJ2-7; cdr3_aa: CASSPYGQTADEQYF; cdr3_nt: TGTGCCAGCTCACCATATGGACAGACAGCCGACGAGCAGTACTTC
d_call: TRBD1; v_call: TRBV6-1; clone_size: NA; j_call: TRBJ1-2; cdr3_aa: CASSGGQGAAYYGYTF; cdr3_nt: TGTGCCAGCAGTGGGGGACAGGGGGCTGCTTACTATGGCTACACCTTC
d_call: NA; v_call: TRBV12-3/TRBV12-4; clone_size: NA; j_call: TRBJ1-6; cdr3_aa: CASKEDGNSPLHF; cdr3_nt: TGTGCCAGCAAGGAGGACGGTAATTCACCCCTCCACTTT
d_call: TRBD2; v_call: TRBV19; clone_size: once; j_call: TRBJ2-7; cdr3_aa: CASSNLGEQGLELYEQYF; cdr3_nt: TGTGCCAGTAGTAATTTAGGAGAACAAGGACTAGAGCTCTACGAGCAGTACTTC
d_call: TRBD1; v_call: TRBV28; clone_size: NA; j_call: TRBJ2-7; cdr3_aa: CASSPMGQELFYEQYF; cdr3_nt: TGTGCCAGCAGTCCGATGGGACAGGAGCTGTTCTACGAGCAGTACTTC
d_call: NA; v_call: TRBV3-1/TRBV3-2; clone_size: NA; j_call: TRBJ1-6; cdr3_aa: CASSPLVSPFGVSYNSPLHF; cdr3_nt: TGTGCCAGCAGCCCTCTTGTCAGTCCATTTGGGGTCTCCTATAATTCACCCCTCCACTTT
d_call: TRBD1; v_call: TRBV29-1; clone_size: NA; j_call: TRBJ2-7; cdr3_aa: CSALGQIAYEQYF; cdr3_nt: TGCAGCGCTCTGGGACAGATAGCCTACGAGCAGTACTTC
d_call: NA; v_call: TRBV7-6; clone_size: few; j_call: TRBJ1-1; cdr3_aa: CASSPGRGNTEAFF; cdr3_nt: TGTGCCAGCAGCCCAGGCCGGGGGAACACTGAAGCTTTCTTT
d_call: NA; v_call: TRBV27; clone_size: once; j_call: TRBJ2-1; cdr3_aa: CASSFAQDEQFF; cdr3_nt: TGTGCCAGCAGTTTTGCACAAGATGAGCAGTTCTTC
d_call: NA; v_call: TRBV11-2; clone_size: once; j_call: TRBJ1-2; cdr3_aa: CASSLAPMRGQTNYGYTF; cdr3_nt: TGTGCCAGCAGCTTAGCCCCCATGCGCGGGCAGACTAACTATGGCTACACCTTC
d_call: TRBD1; v_call: TRBV3-1/TRBV3-2; clone_size: NA; j_call: TRBJ2-7; cdr3_aa: CASSLGQGRYF; cdr3_nt: TGTGCCAGCAGCCTTGGACAGGGGCGGTACTTC
d_call: NA; v_call: TRBV6-1; clone_size: NA; j_call: TRBJ2-1; cdr3_aa: CASSEGDNEQFF; cdr3_nt: TGTGCCAGCAGTGAGGGAGACAATGAGCAGTTCTTC
d_call: TRBD1; v_call: TRBV24-1; clone_size: NA; j_call: TRBJ2-1; cdr3_aa: CATSDAGTGVNEQFF; cdr3_nt: TGTGCCACCAGTGATGCCGGGACAGGGGTCAATGAGCAGTTCTTC
d_call: NA; v_call: TRBV12-3/TRBV12-4; clone_size: NA; j_call: TRBJ2-1; cdr3_aa: CASRGSDNEQFF; cdr3_nt: TGTGCCAGCAGGGGATCTGACAATGAGCAGTTCTTC
d_call: NA; v_call: TRBV5-4; clone_size: NA; j_call: TRBJ2-5; cdr3_aa: CASSLVGAGGETQYF; cdr3_nt: TGTGCCAGCAGCTTGGTGGGGGCCGGAGGAGAGACCCAGTACTTC
d_call: NA; v_call: TRBV2; clone_size: NA; j_call: TRBJ2-1; cdr3_aa: CASGPNRNEQFF; cdr3_nt: TGTGCCAGCGGCCCTAATCGCAATGAGCAGTTCTTC
d_call: NA; v_call: TRBV5-4; clone_size: NA; j_call: TRBJ2-7; cdr3_aa: CASSPPNRTYEQYF; cdr3_nt: TGTGCCAGCAGCCCCCCTAACCGTACCTACGAGCAGTACTTC
d_call: NA; v_call: TRBV15; clone_size: NA; j_call: TRBJ1-6; cdr3_aa: CATSRGVGAYNSPLHF; cdr3_nt: TGTGCCACCAGCCGAGGAGTAGGGGCCTATAATTCACCCCTCCACTTT
d_call: NA; v_call: TRBV7-2; clone_size: NA; j_call: TRBJ1-1; cdr3_aa: CASSLIQDLLAFF; cdr3_nt: TGTGCCAGCAGCCTTATACAGGATCTCCTCGCTTTCTTT
d_call: TRBD2; v_call: TRBV5-1; clone_size: NA; j_call: TRBJ2-3; cdr3_aa: CASSWRLAGSRTDTQYF; cdr3_nt: TGCGCCAGCAGCTGGAGACTAGCGGGCTCTCGAACAGATACGCAGTATTTT
d_call: NA; v_call: TRBV28; clone_size: NA; j_call: TRBJ1-4; cdr3_aa: CASSGDWGRGTNEKLFF; cdr3_nt: TGTGCCAGCAGTGGGGACTGGGGGCGGGGGACTAATGAAAAACTGTTTTTT
d_call: NA; v_call: TRBV28; clone_size: NA; j_call: TRBJ1-6; cdr3_aa: CASSSGTASSYNSPLHF; cdr3_nt: TGTGCCAGCAGTTCCGGGACCGCGAGCTCCTATAATTCACCCCTCCACTTT
d_call: NA; v_call: TRBV10-3; clone_size: NA; j_call: TRBJ1-1; cdr3_aa: CAISDPTIVTEAFF; cdr3_nt: TGTGCCATCAGTGACCCCACCATAGTAACTGAAGCTTTCTTT
d_call: NA; v_call: TRBV6-5; clone_size: NA; j_call: TRBJ1-5; cdr3_aa: CASRTVWGQPQHF; cdr3_nt: TGTGCCAGCAGGACAGTCTGGGGTCAGCCCCAGCATTTT
d_call: NA; v_call: TRBV27; clone_size: NA; j_call: TRBJ2-3; cdr3_aa: CASFGRLIDWTSTDTQYF; cdr3_nt: TGTGCCAGCTTTGGGAGGTTGATTGATTGGACCAGCACAGATACGCAGTATTTT
d_call: NA; v_call: TRBV6-5; clone_size: NA; j_call: TRBJ2-7; cdr3_aa: CASSYAGSLSYEQYF; cdr3_nt: TGTGCCAGCAGTTATGCGGGGTCCCTCTCCTACGAGCAGTACTTC
d_call: TRBD1; v_call: TRBV5-6; clone_size: NA; j_call: TRBJ1-2; cdr3_aa: CASSLIDRGQLGYTF; cdr3_nt: TGTGCCAGCAGCTTAATTGACAGGGGGCAGCTTGGCTACACCTTC
d_call: NA; v_call: TRBV7-9; clone_size: NA; j_call: TRBJ2-1; cdr3_aa: CASSLPGLVGNEQFF; cdr3_nt: TGTGCCAGCAGCCTCCCAGGGCTAGTGGGCAATGAGCAGTTCTTC
d_call: NA; v_call: TRBV18; clone_size: NA; j_call: TRBJ2-1; cdr3_aa: CASSPGWSSNEQFF; cdr3_nt: TGTGCCAGCTCACCGGGTTGGAGTAGCAATGAGCAGTTCTTC
d_call: NA; v_call: TRBV6-5; clone_size: NA; j_call: TRBJ1-2; cdr3_aa: CASSQKSRVNYGYTF; cdr3_nt: TGTGCCAGCAGTCAAAAGAGCAGGGTAAACTATGGCTACACCTTC
d_call: TRBD2; v_call: TRBV25-1; clone_size: NA; j_call: TRBJ2-1; cdr3_aa: CASSEELAGGGKNEQFF; cdr3_nt: TGTGCCAGCAGTGAGGAACTAGCGGGGGGAGGCAAGAATGAGCAGTTCTTC
d_call: TRBD1; v_call: TRBV3-1/TRBV3-2; clone_size: once; j_call: TRBJ2-7; cdr3_aa: CASSLGTGADEQYF; cdr3_nt: TGTGCCAGCAGCCTGGGGACAGGGGCGGACGAGCAGTACTTC